The 21 T cell receptor beta chains below come from one sample, sequenced in a study of shared clonotypes between healthy human individuals. Clones were read by immunoSEQ multiplex PCR, and TCRdb kept only the in-frame ones, dropping some. The sample has more than 1 million clones, around 78% seen once. Sequencing was performed on memory CD4+ T cells from PBMCs. As for subset: CD45RA-negative fraction. The source is a man between 18 and 29 years old in good health. Some clones in this sample may be carry-over from other donors' samples.

This clone was detected a few times. V and J are TRBV5-1 and TRBJ2-7; TRBD1 matches 9 bases. This CDR3 is built from 16 residues. Per the germline V gene, CDR1 is SGHRS and CDR2 is YFSETQ. Germline trimming cut 5 bases from V and 7 bases from J; bases unmatched to any gene: 16. The CDR3 here is CASSPLVGQGALEQYF. The DNA of the CDR3 is TGCGCCAGCAGTCCCCTTGTGGGACAGGGTGCGTTGGAGCAGTACTTC.

The CDR3 loop is CASRGSGGAYNEQFF. CDR3 nucleotide sequence: TGTGCCAGCAGGGGATCCGGGGGAGCCTACAATGAGCAGTTCTTC. The V gene is TRBV2, the J gene TRBJ2-1; D might be TRBD2 (6 bases). The CDR3 has 15 residues. The germline V and J ends were trimmed by 6 bases and 2 bases, with 14 bases remaining between them. Germline V gene lookup returns CDR1 SNHLY and CDR2 FYNNEI.

V and J are TRBV5-8 and TRBJ1-5; D gene ambiguous. Per germline, CDR1 SGHTS and CDR2 YDEGEE. This CDR3 spans 15 amino acids. V was shortened by 1 base and J by 0 bases, with 8 bases between the two germline ends. The CDR3 loop reads CASSLTDFSNQPQHF. In DNA, the CDR3 is TGTGCCAGCAGCTTGACAGACTTTAGCAATCAGCCCCAGCATTTT.

This clone has just one count. The rearrangement links TRBV19 to TRBJ2-7, with D tentatively TRBD1 (6 bases). The CDR3 loop spans 15 amino acids. Germline loops: CDR1 LNHDA, CDR2 SQIVND (reference sequence). V gave up 4 bases and J gave up 1 base, with 14 bases separating them. CDR3 DNA sequence: TGTGCCAGTAGTACCCAGCCGACAGGATCCTACGAGCAGTACTTC. Translation: CASSTQPTGSYEQYF.

The J gene is TRBJ1-1, the V gene TRBV7-2; 10 bases match TRBD1. CDR1 and CDR2 from the germline V gene are SGHTA and FQGNSA. With 2 bases clipped from V and 1 base from J, the junction kept 1 base outside the gene matches. CDR3 length: 15 residues. The CDR3 bases are TGTGCCAGCAGCTTAAGACAGGGGGCGAACACTGAAGCTTTCTTT. Residues: CASSLRQGANTEAFF.

The chain joins TRBV5-5 to TRBJ1-4, with 9 bases lining up with TRBD1. Per the germline V gene, CDR1 is SGHKS and CDR2 is YYEKEE (reference sequence). The CDR3 runs to 20 residues. Germline trimming cut 5 bases from V and 0 bases from J; bases unmatched to any gene: 17. The DNA for the CDR3 is TGTGCCAGCAGTCATCCCCGGGGACAGGGCCCACATGCAACTAATGAAAAACTGTTTTTT. Protein product: CASSHPRGQGPHATNEKLFF.

The rearrangement links TRBV4-3 to TRBJ2-1, with 9 positions matching TRBD2. The CDR3 is made up of 16 amino acids. J gave up 4 bases and V 4 bases, and 8 bases lay outside the gene matches. Germline CDR1 is LGHNA and CDR2 is YSLEER. CDR3 DNA: TGCGCCAGCAGCCGTTATAGCGGGAGCGGTTACAATGAGCAGTTCTTC. Its translation is CASSRYSGSGYNEQFF.

This clone occurred a few times. J is TRBJ2-7 and V is TRBV19; a possible D gene is TRBD1 (5 bases). Per the germline V gene, CDR1 is LNHDA and CDR2 is SQIVND (reference sequence). The CDR3 is 15 residues long. The ends were cut back, 6 bases at V and 1 base at J, with 16 bases in the middle. CDR3 DNA sequence: TGTGCCAGTAGGGATACAGGCGTTGGGTCCTACGAGCAGTACTTC. Protein product: CASRDTGVGSYEQYF.

The chain uses TRBV4-2 and TRBJ2-2; possibly TRBD1 or TRBD2 for D (5 bases each). Per germline, CDR1 LGHNA and CDR2 YNFKEQ. Trimming removed 2 bases at V and 0 bases at J, with 13 bases between. The CDR3 loop spans 17 amino acids. Here the CDR3 reads CASSQTGPDANTGELFF. The CDR3 nucleotides are TGTGCCAGCAGCCAAACGGGGCCAGACGCGAACACCGGGGAGCTGTTTTTT.

The rearrangement joins TRBV28 to TRBJ2-7; possible D gene TRBD2, 5 bases. CDR1 is MDHEN, CDR2 SYDVKM, per germline. The V and J ends lost 5 bases and 0 bases respectively, with 14 bases between them. This CDR3 has 15 amino acids. The CDR3 loop reads CASSPSGRLSYEQYF. The CDR3 DNA reads as TGTGCCAGCAGTCCGAGCGGCCGTCTCTCCTACGAGCAGTACTTC.

The chain employs TRBV5-1 and TRBJ2-1; D may be TRBD2 (6 bases). The CDR3 contains 15 residues. The germline gives CDR1 SGHRS, CDR2 YFSETQ. V was cut by 4 bases and J by 10 bases, with 21 bases left in between. For the CDR3, the DNA is TGCGCCAGCAGCCCCCAACTAGCATCTGAAGGGGAGCAGTTCTTC. As protein: CASSPQLASEGEQFF.

Regarding this clone: Other DNA sequences in the same sample also yield this CDR3. The chain links TRBV7-2 to TRBJ2-3; 11 bases match TRBD2. Germline V gene sequence: CDR1 SGHTA, CDR2 FQGNSA. Germline trimming cut 2 bases from V and 3 bases from J; bases unmatched to any gene: 4. This CDR3 is built from 16 residues. DNA of the CDR3: TGTGCCAGCAGCTTACGATTAGCGGGAGGGACAGATACGCAGTATTTT. Protein: CASSLRLAGGTDTQYF.

V is TRBV25-1 and J is TRBJ1-4; D remains ambiguous. CDR3 length: 16 residues. Germline CDR1 is MGHDK and CDR2 is SYGVNS. V lost 7 bases to trimming and J lost 6 bases, with 21 bases between them. The chain's CDR3 is CASKRQTPRKDEKLFF. CDR3 bases: TGTGCCAGCAAGCGGCAGACGCCCAGAAAAGATGAAAAACTGTTTTTT.

V gene TRBV7-2 combines with J gene TRBJ2-4; a weak D match, TRBD2 (5 bases). The germline V gene has CDR1 SGHTA and CDR2 FQGNSA. V was pared by 1 base and J by 6 bases, with 16 bases between. The CDR3 has 16 residues. The DNA for the CDR3 is TGTGCCAGCAGCTTAGAAGTCAGGAGGTGGGGAAACATTCAGTACTTC. This encodes CASSLEVRRWGNIQYF.

The chain joins TRBV18 to TRBJ1-5; D unresolved. CDR1 is KGHSH, CDR2 LQKENI, per germline. V lost 5 bases, J lost 0 bases, and 11 bases lay in between. This CDR3 spans 15 amino acids. CDR3 bases: TGTGCCAGCTCAGGGCGGGAGAATAGCAATCAGCCCCAGCATTTT. It encodes CASSGRENSNQPQHF.

The chain couples TRBV7-2 to TRBJ2-1, with D perhaps matching TRBD1 or TRBD2 (6 bases each). The CDR3 sequence is 14 residues long. Trimming stripped 4 bases from V and 10 bases from J, with 17 bases between. Germline V gene data show CDR1 as SGHTA and CDR2 as FQGNSA. The CDR3 region is CASSYRPQGREQFF. The CDR3 DNA follows: TGTGCCAGCAGCTACAGGCCCCAGGGGAGGGAGCAGTTCTTC.

This clone showed up just once. This sample includes further DNA sequences coding for the same CDR3. CDR3 sequence reads: CASSSPGQGNTEAFF. The CDR3 nucleotides read TGTGCCAGCAGCTCTCCGGGACAGGGGAACACTGAAGCTTTCTTT. This sequence joins TRBV5-6 and TRBJ1-1; TRBD1 aligns across 9 bases. This CDR3 is built from 15 residues. Germline V gene data show CDR1 as SGHDT and CDR2 as YYEEEE. The V and J ends lost 3 bases and 1 base, in that order; junction bases with no gene match: 4. Together with reference TRBV5-6 and TRBJ1-1, the CDR3 gives the full variable domain: DAGVTQSPTHLIKTRGQQVTLRCSPKSGHDTVSWYQQALGQGPQFIFQYYEEEERQRGNFPDRFSGHQFPNYSSELNVNALLLGDSALYLCASSSPGQGNTEAFFGQGTRLTVV.

The chain recombines TRBV23-1 with TRBJ1-1; no reliable D call. TRBV23-1 is an ORF for which the function is uncertain. Trimming left V 2 bases short and J 2 bases short, with 9 bases between. The length of the CDR3 is 14 residues. CDR3 nucleotides: TGCGCCAGCAGTCAAAGGAAAGCAAACACTGAAGCTTTCTTT. Its translation: CASSQRKANTEAFF.

The genes are TRBV29-1 and TRBJ2-1; tentatively, D is TRBD2 (5 bases). The germline gives CDR1 SQVTM, CDR2 ANQGSEA. The CDR3 is 12 amino acids. V was pared by 6 bases and J by 7 bases, with 13 bases between. The CDR3 bases are TGCAGCGTGGACTTCTCTAGTAATGAGCAGTTCTTC. It yields the protein CSVDFSSNEQFF.

Only a few counts were recorded for this clone. The CDR3 here is CASSPLGVPPRSNQPQHF. The CDR3 DNA follows: TGTGCCAGCAGCCCCCTTGGGGTGCCCCCTCGTAGCAATCAGCCCCAGCATTTT. The gene calls are TRBV21-1 and TRBJ1-5. TRBV21-1 is given as a pseudogene. This CDR3 spans 18 amino acids.

The chain uses TRBV6-1 and TRBJ1-4, with D perhaps matching TRBD1 (6 bases). Germline V CDR1 and CDR2: MNHNS, SASEGT. The CDR3 contains 15 residues. V lost 6 bases, J lost 7 bases, and 18 bases lay in between. The CDR3 nucleotides read TGTGCCAGCAGAATGAGGCGGCAGGGGAGTGAAAAACTGTTTTTT. Translating gives CASRMRRQGSEKLFF.